The clone carrying this T cell receptor (beta chain) has at least ten counts. Its antigen is still unknown. TCRdb re-called the 5' RACE reads through MiXCR, storing one row per CDR3 protein. Of 250,000 or so distinct CDR3 sequences listed, roughly 3.5% are singletons. Germline CDR1 GTSNPN, CDR2 SVGIG (reference sequence). With 8 bases removed from V and 5 bases from J, the gap between germline ends came to 18 bases. This CDR3 has 14 residues. This specimen belongs to a study of T cells after yellow fever vaccination. Findings of the study overall: Reappearance after the booster was seen for most primary-vaccination clones, at 95% to 96% CD4 and roughly 90% CD8.

Sequences were derived from PBMCs, sampled 15 days after the yellow fever booster vaccination. This sequence was found in a man aged 18 to 30 who received the YFV17D yellow fever vaccine. This chain joins TRBV30 and TRBJ2-2; D is perhaps TRBD2 (6 bases). This CDR3 reads CAASGSGTTGELFF. Written as DNA, the CDR3 is TGTGCCGCCTCGGGTAGCGGCACAACCGGGGAGCTGTTTTTT.